This T cell receptor (beta chain) was recorded in a study of blood T cell repertoires in COVID-19. Study-wide background: Whether acute or convalescent, the COVID-19 samples came from the United States, Italy and Spain. T cells, B-cell-depleted T cells, or PBMCs provided the cDNA or gDNA that served as material.

Authors' data handling: Amplification of reference gene primers provided the estimated nucleated cell counts. Assay used: immunoSEQ multiplex PCR; TCRdb lists only in-frame clones, some missing. Clonal size and the V and J genes are those of that table, whereas D and trimming came from the DNA. The sample records approximately 120,000 clones, approximately 68% being singletons. Sequencing was done on a sample of peripheral blood. This sequence originates from a woman between 65 and 79 years old with acute or convalescent COVID-19.

The CDR3 sequence: CASSKKMREPRGEKLFF. The CDR3 bases are TGTGCCAGCAGCAAAAAAATGAGGGAACCCCGGGGTGAAAAACTGTTTTTT. The rearrangement uses TRBV21-1 and TRBJ1-4. TRBV21-1 is reported as a pseudogene. The CDR3 spans 17 residues.